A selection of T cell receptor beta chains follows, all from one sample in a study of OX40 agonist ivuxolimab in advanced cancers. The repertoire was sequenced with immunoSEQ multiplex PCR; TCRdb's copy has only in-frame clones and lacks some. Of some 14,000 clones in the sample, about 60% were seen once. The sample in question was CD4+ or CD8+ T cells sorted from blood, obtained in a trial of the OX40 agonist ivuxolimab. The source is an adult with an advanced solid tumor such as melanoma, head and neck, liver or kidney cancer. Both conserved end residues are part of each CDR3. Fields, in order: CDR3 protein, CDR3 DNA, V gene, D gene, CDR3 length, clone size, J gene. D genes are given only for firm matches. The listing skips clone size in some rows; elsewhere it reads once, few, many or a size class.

CDR3aa: CASSRDRDYTGELFF
CDR3nt: TGTGCCAGCAGCAGGGACAGGGACTACACCGGGGAGCTGTTTTTT
v_gene: TRBV5-8
d_gene: TRBD1
len: 15
abundance: NA
j_gene: TRBJ2-2

CDR3aa: CASSDSSGSNQPQHF
CDR3nt: TGTGCCAGCAGTGACTCGTCGGGGAGCAATCAGCCCCAGCATTTT
v_gene: TRBV6-4
d_gene: NA
len: 15
abundance: few
j_gene: TRBJ1-5

CDR3aa: CASSLGFGQLSYEQYF
CDR3nt: TGTGCCAGCAGCTTAGGATTCGGACAGCTCTCCTACGAGCAGTACTTC
v_gene: TRBV7-9
d_gene: NA
len: 16
abundance: NA
j_gene: TRBJ2-7

CDR3aa: CASSLGAGQGRQPQHF
CDR3nt: TGTGCCAGCAGCTTAGGGGCTGGGCAGGGTCGGCAGCCCCAGCATTTT
v_gene: TRBV7-8
d_gene: NA
len: 16
abundance: NA
j_gene: TRBJ1-5

CDR3aa: CASKHPGAGQPQHF
CDR3nt: TGTGCGTCGAAGCACCCGGGGGCAGGTCAGCCCCAGCATTTT
v_gene: TRBV19
d_gene: NA
len: 14
abundance: medium-sized
j_gene: TRBJ1-5

CDR3aa: CASSQDEQGQETQYF
CDR3nt: TGCGCCAGCAGCCAAGATGAACAGGGCCAAGAGACCCAGTACTTC
v_gene: TRBV4-3
d_gene: NA
len: 15
abundance: NA
j_gene: TRBJ2-5

CDR3aa: CASSEAGQGTNEQFF
CDR3nt: TGTGCCAGCAGCGAAGCGGGACAGGGGACCAATGAGCAGTTCTTC
v_gene: TRBV2
d_gene: TRBD1
len: 15
abundance: NA
j_gene: TRBJ2-1

CDR3aa: CAISGQGGGTDTQYF
CDR3nt: TGTGCCATCAGTGGGCAGGGTGGTGGCACAGATACGCAGTATTTT
v_gene: TRBV10-3
d_gene: NA
len: 15
abundance: few
j_gene: TRBJ2-3

CDR3aa: CASSSGGSPLHF
CDR3nt: TGTGCCAGCAGCTCCGGAGGTTCACCCCTCCACTTT
v_gene: TRBV11-3
d_gene: NA
len: 12
abundance: NA
j_gene: TRBJ1-6

CDR3aa: CASSSGLAGGLIDTQYF
CDR3nt: TGTGCCAGCAGCTCGGGACTAGCGGGGGGCCTAATAGATACGCAGTATTTT
v_gene: TRBV5-5
d_gene: TRBD2
len: 17
abundance: NA
j_gene: TRBJ2-3

CDR3aa: CASSLIGGANTGELFF
CDR3nt: TGTGCCAGCAGCTTAATCGGGGGGGCGAACACCGGGGAGCTGTTTTTT
v_gene: TRBV7-9
d_gene: TRBD2
len: 16
abundance: NA
j_gene: TRBJ2-2

CDR3aa: CASSYSIGGGEQYF
CDR3nt: TGTGCCAGCAGTTACTCGATAGGGGGCGGCGAGCAGTACTTC
v_gene: TRBV6-6
d_gene: TRBD1
len: 14
abundance: NA
j_gene: TRBJ2-7

CDR3aa: CASSYSDGYYEQYF
CDR3nt: TGTGCCAGCAGTTACTCGGACGGCTACTACGAGCAGTACTTC
v_gene: TRBV6-5
d_gene: NA
len: 14
abundance: large
j_gene: TRBJ2-7

CDR3aa: CASSIGGYNEQFF
CDR3nt: TGTGCCAGTAGTATAGGGGGATACAATGAGCAGTTCTTC
v_gene: TRBV19
d_gene: NA
len: 13
abundance: NA
j_gene: TRBJ2-1

CDR3aa: CASSLLVPGSSSYNEQFF
CDR3nt: TGTGCCAGCAGCTTACTTGTTCCCGGGTCCTCCTCCTACAATGAGCAGTTCTTC
v_gene: TRBV13
d_gene: NA
len: 18
abundance: NA
j_gene: TRBJ2-1

CDR3aa: CASSLSPVYGYTF
CDR3nt: TGTGCCAGCAGTTTGTCCCCAGTCTATGGCTACACCTTC
v_gene: TRBV27
d_gene: NA
len: 13
abundance: few
j_gene: TRBJ1-2